This T cell receptor beta chain was captured by sequencing in a study of T cells expressing NK-cell markers. Study information: HCMV seropositivity characterized seven of the eight sequenced donors, and seronegativity one.

TCRdb reanalyzed the 5' RACE reads, giving one entry per CDR3 protein sequence and no DNA. The table gives some 110,000 distinct CDR3 sequences; the top ten clones make up 18% of it. CDR3 length: 13 residues. The germline CDR1 and CDR2 sequences are MDHEN and SYDVKM. The specimen was blood T cells: a sorted CD56 or NKG2C T cell subset, CD4+ or CD8+ T cells, or bulk PBMC T cells (not recorded which). This receptor was taken from a woman aged 18 to 75 in good health. This chain links TRBV28 with TRBJ1-1; there is no DNA to check the TCRdb D call of TRBD1. The CDR3 is CASNRRVVTEAFF.